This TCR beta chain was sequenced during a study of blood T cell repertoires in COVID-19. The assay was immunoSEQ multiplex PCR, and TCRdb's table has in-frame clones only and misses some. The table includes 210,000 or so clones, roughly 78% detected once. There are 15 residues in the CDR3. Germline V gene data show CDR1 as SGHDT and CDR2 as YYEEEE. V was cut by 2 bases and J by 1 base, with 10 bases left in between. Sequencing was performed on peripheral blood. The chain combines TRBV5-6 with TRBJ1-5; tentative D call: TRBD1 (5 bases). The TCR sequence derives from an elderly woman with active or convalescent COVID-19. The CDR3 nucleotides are TGTGCCAGCAGCTTAGGCAGGGTAAGCAATCAGCCCCAGCATTTT. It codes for CASSLGRVSNQPQHF.